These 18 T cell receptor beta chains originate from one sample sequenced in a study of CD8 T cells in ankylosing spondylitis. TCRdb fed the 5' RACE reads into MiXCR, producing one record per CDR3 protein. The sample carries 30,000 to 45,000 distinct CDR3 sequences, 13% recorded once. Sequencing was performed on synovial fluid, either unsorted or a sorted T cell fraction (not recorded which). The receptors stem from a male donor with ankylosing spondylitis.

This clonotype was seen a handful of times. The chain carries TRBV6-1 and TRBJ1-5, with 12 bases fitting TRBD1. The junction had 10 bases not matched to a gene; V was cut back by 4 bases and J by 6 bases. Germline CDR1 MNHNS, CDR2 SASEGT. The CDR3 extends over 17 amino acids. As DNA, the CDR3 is TGTGCCAGCAGTGTGGAAGTGGGACAGGGGGCTAGTCAGCCCCAGCATTTT. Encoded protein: CASSVEVGQGASQPQHF.

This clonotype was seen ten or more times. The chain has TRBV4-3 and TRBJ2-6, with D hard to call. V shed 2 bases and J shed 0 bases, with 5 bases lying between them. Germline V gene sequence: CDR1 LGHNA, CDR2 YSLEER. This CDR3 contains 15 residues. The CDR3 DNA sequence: TGCGCCAGCAGCCAAAAGCGCTCTGGGGCCAACGTCCTGACTTTC. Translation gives CASSQKRSGANVLTF.

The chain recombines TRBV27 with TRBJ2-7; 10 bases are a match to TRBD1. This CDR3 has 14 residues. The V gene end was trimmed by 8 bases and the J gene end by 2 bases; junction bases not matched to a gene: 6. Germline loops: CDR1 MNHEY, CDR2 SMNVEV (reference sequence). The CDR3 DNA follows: TGTGCCAGCCGGGACAGGGGTGAGGCCTACGAGCAGTACTTC. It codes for CASRDRGEAYEQYF.

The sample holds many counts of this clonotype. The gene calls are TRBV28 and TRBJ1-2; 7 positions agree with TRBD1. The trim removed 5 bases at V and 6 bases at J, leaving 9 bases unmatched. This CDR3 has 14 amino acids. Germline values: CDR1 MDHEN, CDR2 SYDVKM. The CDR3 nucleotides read TGTGCCAGCAGTCGACCCCGGGACAGAAATGGCTACACCTTC. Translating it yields CASSRPRDRNGYTF.

The CDR3 bases are TGCGCCAGCAGCCAACCCGACAGGGGGCAATACGAGCAGTACTTC. Residues: CASSQPDRGQYEQYF. The chain uses TRBV4-1 and TRBJ2-7, with TRBD1 matching over 10 bases. This CDR3 has 15 amino acids. Germline CDR1 and CDR2: MGHRA and YSYEKL. V trimming: 2 bases; J trimming: 4 bases; junction bases outside the gene matches: 5.

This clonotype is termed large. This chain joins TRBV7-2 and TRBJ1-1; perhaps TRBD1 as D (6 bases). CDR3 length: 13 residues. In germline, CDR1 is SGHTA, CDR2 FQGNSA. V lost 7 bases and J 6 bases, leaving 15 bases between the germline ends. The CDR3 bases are TGTGCCAGCATTGGGGGCGCGTCCTCTGAAGCTTTCTTT. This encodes CASIGGASSEAFF. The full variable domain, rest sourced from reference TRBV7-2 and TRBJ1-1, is GAGVSQSPSNKVTEKGKDVELRCDPISGHTALYWYRQSLGQGLEFLIYFQGNSAPDKSGLPSDRFSAERTGGSVSTLTIQRTQQEDSAVYLCASIGGASSEAFFGQGTRLTVV.

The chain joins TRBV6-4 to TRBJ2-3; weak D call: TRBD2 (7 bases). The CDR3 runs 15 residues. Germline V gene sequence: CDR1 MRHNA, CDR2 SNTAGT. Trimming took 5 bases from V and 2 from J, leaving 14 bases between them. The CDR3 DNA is TGTGCCAGCAGTCCCCGCGGGGGCTACACAGATACGCAGTATTTT. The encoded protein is CASSPRGGYTDTQYF.

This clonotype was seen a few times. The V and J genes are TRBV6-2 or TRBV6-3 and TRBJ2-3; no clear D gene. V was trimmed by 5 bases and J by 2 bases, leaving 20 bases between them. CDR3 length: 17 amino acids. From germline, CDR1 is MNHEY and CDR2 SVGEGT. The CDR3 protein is CASSPVVGSQVTDTQYF. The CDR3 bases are TGTGCCAGCAGTCCGGTTGTTGGCTCCCAAGTCACAGATACGCAGTATTTT.

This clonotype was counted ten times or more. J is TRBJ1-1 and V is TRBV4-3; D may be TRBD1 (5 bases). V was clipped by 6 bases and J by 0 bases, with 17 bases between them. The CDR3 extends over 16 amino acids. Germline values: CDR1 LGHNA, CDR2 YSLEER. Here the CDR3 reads CASRSGTASMNTEAFF. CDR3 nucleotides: TGCGCCAGCAGAAGTGGGACGGCGTCCATGAACACTGAAGCTTTCTTT.

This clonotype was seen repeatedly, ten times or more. The CDR3 nucleotides read TGTGCCAGCAGCTTAGAGGAAGAGCAGTTCTTC. Translating it yields CASSLEEEQFF. The chain has TRBV7-9 and TRBJ2-1; unclear D gene. V shed 1 base and J shed 10 bases, with 5 bases lying between them. CDR1 and CDR2 from the germline V gene are SEHNR and FQNEAQ (reference sequence). This CDR3 comprises 11 residues.

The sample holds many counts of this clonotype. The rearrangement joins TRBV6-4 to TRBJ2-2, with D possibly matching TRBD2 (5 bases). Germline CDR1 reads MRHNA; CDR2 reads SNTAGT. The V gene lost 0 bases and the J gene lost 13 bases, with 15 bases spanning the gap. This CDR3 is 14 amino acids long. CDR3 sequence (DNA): TGTGCCAGCAGTGACTCGTCTGAGGGTCTACGGCTGTTTTTT. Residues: CASSDSSEGLRLFF.

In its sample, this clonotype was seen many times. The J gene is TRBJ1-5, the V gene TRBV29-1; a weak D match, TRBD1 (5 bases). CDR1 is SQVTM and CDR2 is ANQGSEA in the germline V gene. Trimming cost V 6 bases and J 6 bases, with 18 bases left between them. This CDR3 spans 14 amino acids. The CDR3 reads CSVASDIRGQPQHF. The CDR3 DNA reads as TGCAGCGTGGCATCGGACATTCGGGGTCAGCCCCAGCATTTT.

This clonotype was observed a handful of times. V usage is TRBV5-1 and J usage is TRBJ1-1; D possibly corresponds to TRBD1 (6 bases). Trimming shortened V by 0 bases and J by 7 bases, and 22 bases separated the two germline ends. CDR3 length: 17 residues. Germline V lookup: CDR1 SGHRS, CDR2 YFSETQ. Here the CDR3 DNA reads TGCGCCAGCAGCTTGGTCGGAGGCAGGGGAGGTTGGGGTGAAGCTTTCTTT. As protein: CASSLVGGRGGWGEAFF.

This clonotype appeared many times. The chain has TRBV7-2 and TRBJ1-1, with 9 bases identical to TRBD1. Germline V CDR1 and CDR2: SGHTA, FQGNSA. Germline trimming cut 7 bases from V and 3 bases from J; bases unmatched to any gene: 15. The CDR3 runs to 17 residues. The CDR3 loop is CASTPFTGGGVDTEAFF. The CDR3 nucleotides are TGTGCCAGCACTCCCTTTACAGGGGGCGGGGTGGACACTGAAGCTTTCTTT.

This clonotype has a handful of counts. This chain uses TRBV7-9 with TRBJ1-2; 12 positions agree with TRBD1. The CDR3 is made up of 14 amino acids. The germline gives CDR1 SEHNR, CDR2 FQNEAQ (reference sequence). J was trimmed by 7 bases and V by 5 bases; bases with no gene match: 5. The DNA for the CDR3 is TGTGCCAGCAGCCCTGGGACAGGGGGCTTTGGCTACACCTTC. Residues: CASSPGTGGFGYTF.

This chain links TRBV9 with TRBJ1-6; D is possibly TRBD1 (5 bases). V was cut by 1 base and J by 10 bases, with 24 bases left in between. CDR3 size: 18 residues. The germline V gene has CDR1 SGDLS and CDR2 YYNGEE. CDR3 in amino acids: CASSVHPLWRGVGSPLHF. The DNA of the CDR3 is TGTGCCAGCAGCGTACACCCTTTGTGGAGGGGAGTTGGATCACCCCTCCACTTT.

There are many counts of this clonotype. The CDR3 reads CASSFPGVRDTGELFF. DNA for the CDR3: TGTGCCAGCAGCTTCCCAGGGGTTCGCGACACCGGGGAGCTGTTTTTT. The rearrangement joins TRBV7-9 to TRBJ2-2; perhaps TRBD1 as D (6 bases). CDR1 and CDR2 (germline): SEHNR, FQNEAQ (reference sequence). The CDR3 runs to 16 residues. V lost 3 bases, J lost 3 bases, and 14 bases lay in between.

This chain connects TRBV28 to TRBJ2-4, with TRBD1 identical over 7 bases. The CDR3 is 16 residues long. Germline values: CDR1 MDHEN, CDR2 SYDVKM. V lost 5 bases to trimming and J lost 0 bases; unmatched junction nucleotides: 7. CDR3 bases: TGTGCCAGCAGTCTTGGACAGGTTCTAGCCAAAAACATTCAGTACTTC. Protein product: CASSLGQVLAKNIQYF.